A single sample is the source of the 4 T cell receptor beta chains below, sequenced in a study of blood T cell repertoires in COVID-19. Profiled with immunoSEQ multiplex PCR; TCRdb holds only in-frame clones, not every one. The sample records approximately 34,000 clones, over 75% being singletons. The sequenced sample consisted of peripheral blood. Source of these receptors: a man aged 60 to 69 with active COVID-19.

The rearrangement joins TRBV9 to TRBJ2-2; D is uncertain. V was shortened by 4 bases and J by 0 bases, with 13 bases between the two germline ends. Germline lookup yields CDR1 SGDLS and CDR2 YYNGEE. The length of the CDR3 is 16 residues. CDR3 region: CASSPAARANTGELFF. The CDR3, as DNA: TGTGCCAGCAGCCCGGCGGCCCGCGCGAACACCGGGGAGCTGTTTTTT.

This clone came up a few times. The CDR3 reads CASSFSGTGFYEQYF. CDR3 in DNA: TGTGCCAGCAGCTTTAGCGGGACAGGGTTCTACGAGCAGTACTTC. V and J are TRBV7-9 and TRBJ2-7; D perhaps matches TRBD1 (9 bases). Germline lookup yields CDR1 SEHNR and CDR2 FQNEAQ (reference sequence). CDR3 size: 15 residues. Trimming cost V 3 bases and J 3 bases, with 15 bases left between them.

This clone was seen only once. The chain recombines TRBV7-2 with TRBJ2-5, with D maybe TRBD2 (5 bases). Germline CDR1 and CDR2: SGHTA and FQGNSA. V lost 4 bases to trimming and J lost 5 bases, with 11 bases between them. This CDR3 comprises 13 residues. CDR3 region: CASSYGVWETQYF. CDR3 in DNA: TGTGCCAGCAGCTACGGGGTGTGGGAGACCCAGTACTTC.

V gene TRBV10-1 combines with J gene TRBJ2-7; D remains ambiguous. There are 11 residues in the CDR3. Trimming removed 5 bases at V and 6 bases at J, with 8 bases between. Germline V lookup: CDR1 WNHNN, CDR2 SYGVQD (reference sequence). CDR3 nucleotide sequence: TGCGCCAGCAGTCAAGCCTCCGAGCAGTACTTC. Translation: CASSQASEQYF.